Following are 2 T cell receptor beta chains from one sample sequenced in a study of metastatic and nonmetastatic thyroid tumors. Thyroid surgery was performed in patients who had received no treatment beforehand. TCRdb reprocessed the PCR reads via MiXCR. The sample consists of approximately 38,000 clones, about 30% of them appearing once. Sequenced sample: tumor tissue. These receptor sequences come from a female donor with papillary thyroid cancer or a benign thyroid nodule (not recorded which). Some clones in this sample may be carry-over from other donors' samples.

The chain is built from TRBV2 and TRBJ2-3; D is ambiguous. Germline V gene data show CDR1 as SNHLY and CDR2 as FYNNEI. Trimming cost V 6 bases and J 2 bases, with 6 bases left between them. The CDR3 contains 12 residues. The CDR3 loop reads CASSLTTDTQYF. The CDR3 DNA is TGTGCCAGCAGCCTCACCACAGATACGCAGTATTTT.

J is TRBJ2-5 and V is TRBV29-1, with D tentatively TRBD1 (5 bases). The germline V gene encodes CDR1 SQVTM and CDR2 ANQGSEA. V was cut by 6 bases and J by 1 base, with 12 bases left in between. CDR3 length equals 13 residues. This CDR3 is CSVDRQSQETQYF. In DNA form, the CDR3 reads TGCAGCGTCGACCGACAGAGCCAAGAGACCCAGTACTTC.